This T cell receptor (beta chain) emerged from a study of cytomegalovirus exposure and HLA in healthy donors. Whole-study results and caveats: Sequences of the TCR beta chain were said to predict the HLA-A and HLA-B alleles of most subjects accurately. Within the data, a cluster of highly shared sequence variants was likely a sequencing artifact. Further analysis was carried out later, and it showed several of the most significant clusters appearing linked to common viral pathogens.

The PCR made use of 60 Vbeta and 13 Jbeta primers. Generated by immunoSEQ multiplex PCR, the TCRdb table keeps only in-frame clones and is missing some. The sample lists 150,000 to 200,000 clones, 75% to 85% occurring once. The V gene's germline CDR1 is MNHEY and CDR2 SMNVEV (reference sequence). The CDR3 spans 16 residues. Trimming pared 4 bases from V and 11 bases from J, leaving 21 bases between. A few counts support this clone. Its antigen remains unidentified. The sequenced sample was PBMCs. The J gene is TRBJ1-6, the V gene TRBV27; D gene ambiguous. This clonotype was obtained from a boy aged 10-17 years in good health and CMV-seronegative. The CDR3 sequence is CASSSSGVPTPPPLHF. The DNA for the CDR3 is TGTGCCAGCAGTTCCTCCGGGGTTCCCACTCCACCACCCCTCCACTTT.